The entry below gives a single T cell receptor beta chain sequence along with its context. The data were obtained in a study of T cell responses to AZD1222 COVID-19 vaccine. Data came from immunoSEQ multiplex PCR; TCRdb stores just in-frame clones and leaves some out. The sample has approximately 110,000 clones; about 85% are singletons. Trimming removed 5 bases at V and 3 bases at J, with 11 bases between. Germline V gene data show CDR1 as SNHLY and CDR2 as FYNNEI. CDR3 size: 14 residues. The source was peripheral blood, collected on day 0 of AZD1222 vaccination. The sequence was obtained from an adult in good health. The chain employs TRBV2 and TRBJ1-3, with TRBD1 as a possible D gene (6 bases). The CDR3 here is CASSRLTGGNTIYF. Here the CDR3 DNA reads TGTGCCAGCAGTCGTTTGACAGGTGGAAACACCATATATTTT. The full variable domain, completed using reference TRBV2 and TRBJ1-3, is EPEVTQTPSHQVTQMGQEVILRCVPISNHLYFYWYRQILGQKVEFLVSFYNNEISEKSEIFDDQFSVERPDGSNFTLKIRSTKLEDSAMYFCASSRLTGGNTIYFGEGSWLTVV.